These T cell receptor beta chains were read from a single sample in a study of shared clonotypes between healthy human individuals. Produced via immunoSEQ multiplex PCR; TCRdb's table is partial and in-frame only. The sample has around 600,000 clones; roughly 98% are singletons. Input material: naive CD8+ T cells sorted from blood. Receptor source: a man aged 25-40 years in good health. Both conserved end residues are trimmed from each CDR3. Each record gives: V gene, J gene, CDR3 protein.

v_gene: TRBV7-6; j_gene: TRBJ1-5; CDR3aa: ASSLGGALFTGVDQPQH
v_gene: TRBV9; j_gene: TRBJ2-1; CDR3aa: ASSVGGGSYNEQF
v_gene: TRBV7-9; j_gene: TRBJ1-4; CDR3aa: ASSPRQSATNEKLF
v_gene: TRBV14; j_gene: TRBJ2-1; CDR3aa: ASSPKDIRDNNEQF
v_gene: TRBV9; j_gene: TRBJ1-3; CDR3aa: ASSPTIIQGTGNTIY
v_gene: TRBV7-2; j_gene: TRBJ2-2; CDR3aa: ASSSPATSGSVLAGELF
v_gene: TRBV4-3; j_gene: TRBJ2-7; CDR3aa: ASSQDGTGYEQY
v_gene: TRBV19; j_gene: TRBJ2-7; CDR3aa: ASSIVVGAEQY
v_gene: TRBV5-6; j_gene: TRBJ1-2; CDR3aa: ASSSGSRGHYGYT
v_gene: TRBV5-1; j_gene: TRBJ2-2; CDR3aa: ASSLGQGDSRELF
v_gene: TRBV7-9; j_gene: TRBJ2-3; CDR3aa: ASSKVGGTTDTQY
v_gene: TRBV4-1; j_gene: TRBJ2-7; CDR3aa: ASSQEGAGGSDEQY
v_gene: TRBV6-5; j_gene: TRBJ2-5; CDR3aa: ASSYSFSGDRETQY
v_gene: TRBV29-1; j_gene: TRBJ2-1; CDR3aa: SVLAGGSNEQF
v_gene: TRBV30; j_gene: TRBJ2-7; CDR3aa: AWSVGRGQGRFSYEQY
v_gene: TRBV27; j_gene: TRBJ1-2; CDR3aa: ASSWSPTGNPYGYT
v_gene: TRBV9; j_gene: TRBJ1-5; CDR3aa: ASSATQLLNQPQH
v_gene: TRBV25-1; j_gene: TRBJ1-5; CDR3aa: ASSGGWEGSQPQH
v_gene: TRBV7-9; j_gene: TRBJ2-2; CDR3aa: ASSYRQGRGYANTGELF
v_gene: TRBV6-6; j_gene: TRBJ2-5; CDR3aa: ASAEREVQETQY
v_gene: TRBV4-1; j_gene: TRBJ2-7; CDR3aa: ASSQYLGSYEQY
v_gene: TRBV5-4; j_gene: TRBJ2-7; CDR3aa: ASSRGEAYEQY
v_gene: TRBV9; j_gene: TRBJ1-1; CDR3aa: ASSVGSGGTEAF
v_gene: TRBV9; j_gene: -; CDR3aa: ASSVSSGTQY
v_gene: TRBV14; j_gene: TRBJ2-7; CDR3aa: ASSQDEYEQY
v_gene: TRBV19; j_gene: TRBJ2-7; CDR3aa: ASSKQATYEQY
v_gene: TRBV5-6; j_gene: TRBJ2-3; CDR3aa: ASSRVGGRGTDTQY
v_gene: TRBV11-3; j_gene: TRBJ2-1; CDR3aa: ASSLHSSGIYNEQF
v_gene: TRBV10-1; j_gene: TRBJ2-1; CDR3aa: ASSGPGAGEQF
v_gene: TRBV27; j_gene: TRBJ1-1; CDR3aa: ASSLYGGGTEAF
v_gene: TRBV15; j_gene: TRBJ1-1; CDR3aa: ATSRSGGTEAF
v_gene: TRBV7-8; j_gene: TRBJ1-5; CDR3aa: ASSLQGGAYQPQH
v_gene: TRBV4-1; j_gene: TRBJ2-2; CDR3aa: ASSQEAVGQHEFSGELF
v_gene: TRBV2; j_gene: TRBJ2-3; CDR3aa: ASIGGTDTQY
v_gene: TRBV11-2; j_gene: TRBJ2-1; CDR3aa: ASSLIDYPNEQF
v_gene: TRBV28; j_gene: TRBJ1-2; CDR3aa: ATETGGNYGYT
v_gene: TRBV28; j_gene: TRBJ2-7; CDR3aa: ASSLVPILAGGSYEQY
v_gene: TRBV10-3; j_gene: TRBJ2-2; CDR3aa: AISARDRGNTGELF
v_gene: TRBV11-3; j_gene: TRBJ2-1; CDR3aa: ASSSTSGFYNEQF
v_gene: TRBV9; j_gene: TRBJ2-3; CDR3aa: ASSAGLASTDTQY
v_gene: TRBV5-1; j_gene: TRBJ1-1; CDR3aa: ASSSDTTEAF
v_gene: TRBV10-3; j_gene: TRBJ1-1; CDR3aa: AISDRGSDTEAF
v_gene: TRBV6-5; j_gene: TRBJ2-5; CDR3aa: ASSYSIQGQETQY
v_gene: TRBV6-5; j_gene: TRBJ2-2; CDR3aa: ASSPIQGAGELF